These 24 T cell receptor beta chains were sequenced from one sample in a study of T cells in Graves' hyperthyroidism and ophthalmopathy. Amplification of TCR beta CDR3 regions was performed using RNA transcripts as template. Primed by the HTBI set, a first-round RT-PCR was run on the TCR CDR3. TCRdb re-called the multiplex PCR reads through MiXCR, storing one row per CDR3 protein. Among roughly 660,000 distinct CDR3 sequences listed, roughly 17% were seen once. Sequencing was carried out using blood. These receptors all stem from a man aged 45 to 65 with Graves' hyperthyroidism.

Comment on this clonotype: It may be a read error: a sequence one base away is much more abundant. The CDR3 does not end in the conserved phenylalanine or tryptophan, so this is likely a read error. CDR3 nucleotide sequence: TGTGCCAGCAGTTTCCTGAGAGGCAACGAGCAGTACCTC. It codes for CASSFLRGNEQYL. This chain uses TRBV28 with TRBJ2-7, with D unresolved. Germline-derived CDR1 and CDR2 are MDHEN and SYDVKM. With 3 bases removed from V and 5 bases from J, the gap between germline ends came to 11 bases. This CDR3 spans 13 amino acids.

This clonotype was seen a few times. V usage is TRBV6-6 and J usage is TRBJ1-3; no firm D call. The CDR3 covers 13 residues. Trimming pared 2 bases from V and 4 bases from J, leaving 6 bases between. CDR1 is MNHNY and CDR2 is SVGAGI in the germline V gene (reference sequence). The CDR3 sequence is CASSYSFGNTIYF. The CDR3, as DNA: TGTGCCAGCAGTTACAGTTTCGGAAACACCATATATTTT.

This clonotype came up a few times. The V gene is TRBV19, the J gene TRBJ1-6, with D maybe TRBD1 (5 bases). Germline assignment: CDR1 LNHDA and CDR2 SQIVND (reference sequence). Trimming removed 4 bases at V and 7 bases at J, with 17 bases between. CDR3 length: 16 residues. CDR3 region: CASSTTGQRRNSPLHF. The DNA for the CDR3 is TGTGCCAGTAGTACTACAGGACAACGTCGAAATTCACCCCTCCACTTT.

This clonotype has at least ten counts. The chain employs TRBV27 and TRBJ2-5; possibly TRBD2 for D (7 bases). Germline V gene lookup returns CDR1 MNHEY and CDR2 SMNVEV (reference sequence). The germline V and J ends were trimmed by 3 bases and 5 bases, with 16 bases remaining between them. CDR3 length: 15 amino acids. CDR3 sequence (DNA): TGTGCCAGCAGTTTCCGAGGGGGGGGCGCCGAGACCCAGTACTTC. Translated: CASSFRGGGAETQYF.

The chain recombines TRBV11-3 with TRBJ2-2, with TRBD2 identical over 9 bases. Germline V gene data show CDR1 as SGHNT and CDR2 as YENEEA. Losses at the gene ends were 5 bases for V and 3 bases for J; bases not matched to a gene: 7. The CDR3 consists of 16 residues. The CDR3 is CASSPWTSVDTGELFF. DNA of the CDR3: TGTGCCAGCAGCCCCTGGACTAGCGTCGACACCGGGGAGCTGTTTTTT.

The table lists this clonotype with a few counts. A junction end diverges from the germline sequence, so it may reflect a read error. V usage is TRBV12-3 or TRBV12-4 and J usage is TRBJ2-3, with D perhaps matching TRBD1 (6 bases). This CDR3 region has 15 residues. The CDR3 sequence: CTSSLEDRMGDTQYF. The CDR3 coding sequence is TGTACCAGCAGTTTAGAAGACAGGATGGGGGATACGCAGTATTTT.

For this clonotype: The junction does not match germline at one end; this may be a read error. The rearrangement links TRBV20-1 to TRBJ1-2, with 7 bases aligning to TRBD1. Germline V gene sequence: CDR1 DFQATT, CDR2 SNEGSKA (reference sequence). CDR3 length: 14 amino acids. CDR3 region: CSASRQGFNYRYTF. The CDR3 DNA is TGCAGTGCTAGCCGACAGGGATTTAACTATCGCTACACCTTC.

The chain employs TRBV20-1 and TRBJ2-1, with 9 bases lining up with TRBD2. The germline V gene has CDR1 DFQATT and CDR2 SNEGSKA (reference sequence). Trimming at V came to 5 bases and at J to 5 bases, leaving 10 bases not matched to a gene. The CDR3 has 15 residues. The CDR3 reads CSAYKLAGSHNEQFF. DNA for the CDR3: TGCAGTGCTTATAAACTAGCGGGCTCACACAATGAGCAGTTCTTC.

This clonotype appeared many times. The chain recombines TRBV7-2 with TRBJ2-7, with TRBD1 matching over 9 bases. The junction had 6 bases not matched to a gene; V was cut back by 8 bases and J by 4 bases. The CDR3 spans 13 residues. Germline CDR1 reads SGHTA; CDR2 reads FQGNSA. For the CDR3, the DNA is TGTGCCAGCGCCGGGACAGGGCGGTACGAGCAGTACTTC. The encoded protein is CASAGTGRYEQYF.

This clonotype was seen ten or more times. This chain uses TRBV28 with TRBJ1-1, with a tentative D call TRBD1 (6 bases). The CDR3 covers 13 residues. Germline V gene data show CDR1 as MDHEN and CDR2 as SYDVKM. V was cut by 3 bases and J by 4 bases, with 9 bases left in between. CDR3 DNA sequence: TGTGCCAGCAGTTTCCCCAGGGGCACTGAAGCTTTCTTT. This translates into CASSFPRGTEAFF.

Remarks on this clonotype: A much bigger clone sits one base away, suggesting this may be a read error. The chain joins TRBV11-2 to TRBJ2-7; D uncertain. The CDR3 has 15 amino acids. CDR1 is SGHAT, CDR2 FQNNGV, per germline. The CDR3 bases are TGTGCCAGCAGCACCCCCAGCGAAAGATCCTACGAGGAGTACTTC. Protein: CASSTPSERSYEEYF.

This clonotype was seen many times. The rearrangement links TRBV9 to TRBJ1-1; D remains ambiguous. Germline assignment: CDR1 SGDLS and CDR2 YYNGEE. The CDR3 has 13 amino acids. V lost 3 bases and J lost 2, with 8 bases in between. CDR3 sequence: CASSEGLNTEAFF. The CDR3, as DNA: TGTGCCAGCAGCGAAGGATTAAACACTGAAGCTTTCTTT.

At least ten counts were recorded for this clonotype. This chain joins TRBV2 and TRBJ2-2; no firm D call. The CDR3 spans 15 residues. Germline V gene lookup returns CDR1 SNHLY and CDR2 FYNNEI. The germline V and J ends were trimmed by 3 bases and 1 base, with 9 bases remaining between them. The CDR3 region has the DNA TGTGCCAGCAGTGATAACGCCCTGAACACCGGGGAGCTGTTTTTT. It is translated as CASSDNALNTGELFF.

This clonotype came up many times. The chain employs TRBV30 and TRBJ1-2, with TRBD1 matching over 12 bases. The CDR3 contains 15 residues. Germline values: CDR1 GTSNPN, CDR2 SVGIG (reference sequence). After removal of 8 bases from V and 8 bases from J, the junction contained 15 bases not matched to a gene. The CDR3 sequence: CAEKLGGTGGSGYTF. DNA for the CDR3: TGTGCCGAGAAACTCGGAGGGACAGGGGGCAGCGGCTACACCTTC.

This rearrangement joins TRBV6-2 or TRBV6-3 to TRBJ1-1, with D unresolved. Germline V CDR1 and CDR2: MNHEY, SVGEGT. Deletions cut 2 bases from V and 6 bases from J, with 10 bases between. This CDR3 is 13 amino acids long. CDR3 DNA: TGTGCCAGCAGTTACACTTCGGGTGCTGAAGCTTTCTTT. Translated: CASSYTSGAEAFF.

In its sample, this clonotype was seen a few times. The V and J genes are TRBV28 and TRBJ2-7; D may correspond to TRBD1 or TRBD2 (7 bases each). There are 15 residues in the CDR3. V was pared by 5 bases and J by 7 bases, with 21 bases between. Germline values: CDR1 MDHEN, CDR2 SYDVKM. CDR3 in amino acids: CASSTTGESGGEQYF. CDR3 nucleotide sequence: TGTGCCAGCAGTACTACAGGGGAATCGGGAGGTGAGCAGTACTTC.

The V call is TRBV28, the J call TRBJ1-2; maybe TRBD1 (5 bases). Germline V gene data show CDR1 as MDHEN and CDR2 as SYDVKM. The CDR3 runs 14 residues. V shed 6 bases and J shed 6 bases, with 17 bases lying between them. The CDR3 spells CASREGTVRDGYTF. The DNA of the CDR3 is TGTGCCAGCAGGGAAGGGACTGTACGCGATGGCTACACCTTC.

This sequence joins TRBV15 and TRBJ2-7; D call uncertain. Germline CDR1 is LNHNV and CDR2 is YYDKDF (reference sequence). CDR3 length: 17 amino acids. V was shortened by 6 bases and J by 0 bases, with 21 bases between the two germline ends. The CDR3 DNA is TGTGCCACCAGTTCTACTCCATGGACGAGAAGCTCCTACGAGCAGTACTTC. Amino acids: CATSSTPWTRSSYEQYF.

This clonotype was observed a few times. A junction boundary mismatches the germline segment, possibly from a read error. The CDR3 bases are TGTGCCAGCAGCTTAGACGGGGACAGTTCCTGCGAGCAGTACTTC. It codes for CASSLDGDSSCEQYF. The chain recombines TRBV7-9 with TRBJ2-7, with TRBD1 matching 7 bases. CDR3 length: 15 residues. Germline V CDR1 and CDR2: SEHNR, FQNEAQ (reference sequence).

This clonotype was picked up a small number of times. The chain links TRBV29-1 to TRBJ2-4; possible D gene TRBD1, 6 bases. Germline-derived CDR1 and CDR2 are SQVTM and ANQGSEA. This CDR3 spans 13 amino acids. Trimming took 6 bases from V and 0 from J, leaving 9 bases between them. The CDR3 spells CSVGQLAKNIQYF. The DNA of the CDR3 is TGCAGCGTAGGACAGTTAGCCAAAAACATTCAGTACTTC.

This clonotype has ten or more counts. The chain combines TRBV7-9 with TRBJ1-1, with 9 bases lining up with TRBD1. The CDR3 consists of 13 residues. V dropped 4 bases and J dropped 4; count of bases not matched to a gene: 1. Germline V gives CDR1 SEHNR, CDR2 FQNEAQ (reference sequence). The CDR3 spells CASSWDRATEAFF. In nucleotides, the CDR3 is TGTGCCAGCAGCTGGGACAGGGCCACTGAAGCTTTCTTT.

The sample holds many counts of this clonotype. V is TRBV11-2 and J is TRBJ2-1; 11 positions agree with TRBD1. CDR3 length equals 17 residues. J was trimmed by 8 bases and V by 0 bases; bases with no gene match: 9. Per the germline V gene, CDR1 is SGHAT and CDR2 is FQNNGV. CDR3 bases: TGTGCCAGCAGCTTAGACAGCCGGGACAGGGGGTTTTATGAGCAGTTCTTC. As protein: CASSLDSRDRGFYEQFF.

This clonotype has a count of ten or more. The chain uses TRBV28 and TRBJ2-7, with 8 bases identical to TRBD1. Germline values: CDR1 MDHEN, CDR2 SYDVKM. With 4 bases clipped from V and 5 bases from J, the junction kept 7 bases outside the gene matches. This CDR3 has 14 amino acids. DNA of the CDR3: TGTGCCAGCAGTTCGCCGACAGGGGCCCACGAGCAGTACTTC. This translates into CASSSPTGAHEQYF.

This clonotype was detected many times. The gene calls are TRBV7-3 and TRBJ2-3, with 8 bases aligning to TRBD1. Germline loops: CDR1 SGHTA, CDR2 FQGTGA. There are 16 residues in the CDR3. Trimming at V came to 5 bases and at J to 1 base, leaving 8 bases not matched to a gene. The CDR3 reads CASSTSAGGGTDTQYF. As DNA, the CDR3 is TGTGCCAGCAGCACCTCTGCAGGGGGCGGCACAGATACGCAGTATTTT.